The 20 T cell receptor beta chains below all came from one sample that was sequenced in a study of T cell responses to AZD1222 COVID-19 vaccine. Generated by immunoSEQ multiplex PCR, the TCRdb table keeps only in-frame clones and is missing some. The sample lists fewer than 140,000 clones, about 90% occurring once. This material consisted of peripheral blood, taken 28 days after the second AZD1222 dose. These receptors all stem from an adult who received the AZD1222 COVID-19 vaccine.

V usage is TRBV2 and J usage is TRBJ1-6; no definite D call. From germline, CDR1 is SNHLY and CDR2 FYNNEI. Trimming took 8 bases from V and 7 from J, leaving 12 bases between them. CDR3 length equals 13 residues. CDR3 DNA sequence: TGTGCCAGCCAGCGGGCTGGAAATTCACCCCTCCACTTT. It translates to CASQRAGNSPLHF.

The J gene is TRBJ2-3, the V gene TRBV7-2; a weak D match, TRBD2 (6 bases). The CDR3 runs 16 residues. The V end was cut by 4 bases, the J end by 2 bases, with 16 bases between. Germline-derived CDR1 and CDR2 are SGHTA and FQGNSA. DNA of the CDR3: TGTGCCAGCAGCTCGAGCGGGCTCCCTTACACAGATACGCAGTATTTT. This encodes CASSSSGLPYTDTQYF. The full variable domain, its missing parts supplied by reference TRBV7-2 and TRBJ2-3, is GAGVSQSPSNKVTEKGKDVELRCDPISGHTALYWYRQSLGQGLEFLIYFQGNSAPDKSGLPSDRFSAERTGGSVSTLTIQRTQQEDSAVYLCASSSSGLPYTDTQYFGPGTRLTVL.

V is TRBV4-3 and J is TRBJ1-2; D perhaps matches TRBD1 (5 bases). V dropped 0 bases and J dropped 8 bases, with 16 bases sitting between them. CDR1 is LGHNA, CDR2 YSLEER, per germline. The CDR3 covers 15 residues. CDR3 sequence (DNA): TGCGCCAGCAGCCAAGAGGGGCAGGGTTTCGGCGGCTACACCTTC. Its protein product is CASSQEGQGFGGYTF.

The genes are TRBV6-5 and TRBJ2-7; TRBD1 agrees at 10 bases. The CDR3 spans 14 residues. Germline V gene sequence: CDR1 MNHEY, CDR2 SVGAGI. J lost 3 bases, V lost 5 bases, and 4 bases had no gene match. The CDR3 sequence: CASSMTGGIYEQYF. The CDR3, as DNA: TGTGCCAGCAGTATGACAGGGGGCATCTACGAGCAGTACTTC.

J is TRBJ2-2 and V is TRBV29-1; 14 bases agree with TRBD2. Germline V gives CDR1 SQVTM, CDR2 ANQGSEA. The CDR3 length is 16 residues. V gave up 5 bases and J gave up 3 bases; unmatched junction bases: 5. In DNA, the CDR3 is TGCAGCGTTACCGGGACTAGCGGGGGTGACACCGGGGAGCTGTTTTTT. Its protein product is CSVTGTSGGDTGELFF.

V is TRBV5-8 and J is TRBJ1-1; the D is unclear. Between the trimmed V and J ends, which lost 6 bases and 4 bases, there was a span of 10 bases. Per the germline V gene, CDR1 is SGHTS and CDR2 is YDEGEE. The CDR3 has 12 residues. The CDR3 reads CASTLPATEAFF. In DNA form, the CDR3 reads TGTGCCAGCACCCTTCCGGCCACTGAAGCTTTCTTT.

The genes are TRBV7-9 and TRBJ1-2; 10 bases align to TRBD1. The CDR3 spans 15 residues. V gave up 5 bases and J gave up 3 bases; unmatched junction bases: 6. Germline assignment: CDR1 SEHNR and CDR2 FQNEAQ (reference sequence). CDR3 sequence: CASSTDRGRDYGYTF. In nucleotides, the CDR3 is TGTGCCAGCAGCACCGACAGGGGGCGGGACTATGGCTACACCTTC.

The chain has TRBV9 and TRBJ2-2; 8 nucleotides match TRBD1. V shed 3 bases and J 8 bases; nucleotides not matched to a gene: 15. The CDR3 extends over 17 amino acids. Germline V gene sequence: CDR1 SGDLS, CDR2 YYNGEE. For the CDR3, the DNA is TGTGCCAGCAGCGGGACAGACAGGGGTCATTCCTCAGGGGAGCTGTTTTTT. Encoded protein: CASSGTDRGHSSGELFF.

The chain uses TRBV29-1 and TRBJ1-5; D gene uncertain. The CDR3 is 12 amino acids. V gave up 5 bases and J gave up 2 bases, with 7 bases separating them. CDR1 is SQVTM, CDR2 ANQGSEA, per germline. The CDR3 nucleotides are TGCAGCGTTCTCCTGGGCAATCAGCCCCAGCATTTT. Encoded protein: CSVLLGNQPQHF.

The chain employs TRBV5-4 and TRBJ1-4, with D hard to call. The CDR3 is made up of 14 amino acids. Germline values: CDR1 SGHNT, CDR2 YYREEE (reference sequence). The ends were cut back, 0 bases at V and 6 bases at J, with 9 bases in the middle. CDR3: CASSLAGVDEKLFF. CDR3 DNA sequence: TGTGCCAGCAGCTTGGCCGGGGTAGATGAAAAACTGTTTTTT.

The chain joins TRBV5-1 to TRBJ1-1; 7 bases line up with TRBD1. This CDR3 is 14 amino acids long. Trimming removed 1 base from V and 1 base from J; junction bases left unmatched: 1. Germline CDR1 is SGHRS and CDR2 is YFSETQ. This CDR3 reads CASSLSGGNTEAFF. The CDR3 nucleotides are TGCGCCAGCAGCTTGTCAGGGGGGAACACTGAAGCTTTCTTT.

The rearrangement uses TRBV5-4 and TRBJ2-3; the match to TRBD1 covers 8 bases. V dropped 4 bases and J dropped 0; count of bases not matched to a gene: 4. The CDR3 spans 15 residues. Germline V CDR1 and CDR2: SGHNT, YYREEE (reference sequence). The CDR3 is CASSPGTGSTDTQYF. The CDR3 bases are TGTGCCAGCAGCCCCGGGACAGGCAGCACAGATACGCAGTATTTT.

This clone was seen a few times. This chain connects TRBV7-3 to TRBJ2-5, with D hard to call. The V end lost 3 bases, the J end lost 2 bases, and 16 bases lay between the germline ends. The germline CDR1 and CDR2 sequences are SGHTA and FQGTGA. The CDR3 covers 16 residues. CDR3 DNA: TGTGCCAGCAGCTTGGGTCCGGCGAGGCAGCAAGAGACCCAGTACTTC. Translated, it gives CASSLGPARQQETQYF. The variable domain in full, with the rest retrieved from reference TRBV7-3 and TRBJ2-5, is GAGVSQTPSNKVTEKGKYVELRCDPISGHTALYWYRQSLGQGPEFLIYFQGTGAADDSGLPNDRFFAVRPEGSVSTLKIQRTERGDSAVYLCASSLGPARQQETQYFGPGTRLLVL.

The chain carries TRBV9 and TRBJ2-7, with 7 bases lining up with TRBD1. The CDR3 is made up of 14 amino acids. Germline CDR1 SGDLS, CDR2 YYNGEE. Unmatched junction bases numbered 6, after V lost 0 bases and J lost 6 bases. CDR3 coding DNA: TGTGCCAGCAGCGTAGGGACAGGATCGGTCGAGCAGTACTTC. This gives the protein CASSVGTGSVEQYF.

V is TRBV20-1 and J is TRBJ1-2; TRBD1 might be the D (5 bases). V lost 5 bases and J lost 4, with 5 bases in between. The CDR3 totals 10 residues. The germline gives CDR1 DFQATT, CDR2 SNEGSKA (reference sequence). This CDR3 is CSAGAYGYTF. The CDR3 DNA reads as TGCAGTGCTGGGGCCTATGGCTACACCTTC.

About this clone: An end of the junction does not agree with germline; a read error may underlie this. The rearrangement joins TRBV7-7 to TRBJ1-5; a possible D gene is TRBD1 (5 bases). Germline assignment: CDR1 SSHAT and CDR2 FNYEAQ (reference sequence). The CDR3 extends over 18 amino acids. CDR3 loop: CASRYTDSTYKENQPQHF. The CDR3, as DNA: TGTGCTAGCAGATACACCGACAGCACCTACAAGGAGAATCAGCCCCAGCATTTT.

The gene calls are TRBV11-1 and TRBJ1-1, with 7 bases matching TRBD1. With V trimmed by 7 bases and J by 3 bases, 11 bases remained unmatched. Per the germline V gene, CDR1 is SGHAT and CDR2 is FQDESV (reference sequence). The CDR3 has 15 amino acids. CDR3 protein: CASTTGTVRDTEAFF. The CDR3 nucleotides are TGTGCCAGCACCACGGGGACAGTCAGAGACACTGAAGCTTTCTTT.

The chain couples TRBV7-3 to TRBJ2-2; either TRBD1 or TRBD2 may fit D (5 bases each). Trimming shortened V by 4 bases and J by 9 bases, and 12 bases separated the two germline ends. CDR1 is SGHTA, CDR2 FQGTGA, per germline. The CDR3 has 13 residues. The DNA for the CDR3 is TGTGCCAGCAGCTCAGGGTCGGGGCGGGAGCTGTTTTTT. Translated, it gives CASSSGSGRELFF.

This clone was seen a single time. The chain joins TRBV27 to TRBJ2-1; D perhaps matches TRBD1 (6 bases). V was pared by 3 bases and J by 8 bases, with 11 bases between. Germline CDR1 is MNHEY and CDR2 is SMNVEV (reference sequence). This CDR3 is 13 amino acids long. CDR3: CASSFTGYHEQFF. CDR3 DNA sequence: TGTGCCAGCAGTTTTACAGGGTACCATGAGCAGTTCTTC.

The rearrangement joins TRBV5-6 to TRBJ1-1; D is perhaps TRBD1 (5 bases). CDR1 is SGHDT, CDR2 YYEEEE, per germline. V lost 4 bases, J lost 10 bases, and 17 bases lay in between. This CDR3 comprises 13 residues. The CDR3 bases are TGTGCCAGCAGCCCATCCGGGGCCGGGGGAGCTTTCTTT. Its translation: CASSPSGAGGAFF.